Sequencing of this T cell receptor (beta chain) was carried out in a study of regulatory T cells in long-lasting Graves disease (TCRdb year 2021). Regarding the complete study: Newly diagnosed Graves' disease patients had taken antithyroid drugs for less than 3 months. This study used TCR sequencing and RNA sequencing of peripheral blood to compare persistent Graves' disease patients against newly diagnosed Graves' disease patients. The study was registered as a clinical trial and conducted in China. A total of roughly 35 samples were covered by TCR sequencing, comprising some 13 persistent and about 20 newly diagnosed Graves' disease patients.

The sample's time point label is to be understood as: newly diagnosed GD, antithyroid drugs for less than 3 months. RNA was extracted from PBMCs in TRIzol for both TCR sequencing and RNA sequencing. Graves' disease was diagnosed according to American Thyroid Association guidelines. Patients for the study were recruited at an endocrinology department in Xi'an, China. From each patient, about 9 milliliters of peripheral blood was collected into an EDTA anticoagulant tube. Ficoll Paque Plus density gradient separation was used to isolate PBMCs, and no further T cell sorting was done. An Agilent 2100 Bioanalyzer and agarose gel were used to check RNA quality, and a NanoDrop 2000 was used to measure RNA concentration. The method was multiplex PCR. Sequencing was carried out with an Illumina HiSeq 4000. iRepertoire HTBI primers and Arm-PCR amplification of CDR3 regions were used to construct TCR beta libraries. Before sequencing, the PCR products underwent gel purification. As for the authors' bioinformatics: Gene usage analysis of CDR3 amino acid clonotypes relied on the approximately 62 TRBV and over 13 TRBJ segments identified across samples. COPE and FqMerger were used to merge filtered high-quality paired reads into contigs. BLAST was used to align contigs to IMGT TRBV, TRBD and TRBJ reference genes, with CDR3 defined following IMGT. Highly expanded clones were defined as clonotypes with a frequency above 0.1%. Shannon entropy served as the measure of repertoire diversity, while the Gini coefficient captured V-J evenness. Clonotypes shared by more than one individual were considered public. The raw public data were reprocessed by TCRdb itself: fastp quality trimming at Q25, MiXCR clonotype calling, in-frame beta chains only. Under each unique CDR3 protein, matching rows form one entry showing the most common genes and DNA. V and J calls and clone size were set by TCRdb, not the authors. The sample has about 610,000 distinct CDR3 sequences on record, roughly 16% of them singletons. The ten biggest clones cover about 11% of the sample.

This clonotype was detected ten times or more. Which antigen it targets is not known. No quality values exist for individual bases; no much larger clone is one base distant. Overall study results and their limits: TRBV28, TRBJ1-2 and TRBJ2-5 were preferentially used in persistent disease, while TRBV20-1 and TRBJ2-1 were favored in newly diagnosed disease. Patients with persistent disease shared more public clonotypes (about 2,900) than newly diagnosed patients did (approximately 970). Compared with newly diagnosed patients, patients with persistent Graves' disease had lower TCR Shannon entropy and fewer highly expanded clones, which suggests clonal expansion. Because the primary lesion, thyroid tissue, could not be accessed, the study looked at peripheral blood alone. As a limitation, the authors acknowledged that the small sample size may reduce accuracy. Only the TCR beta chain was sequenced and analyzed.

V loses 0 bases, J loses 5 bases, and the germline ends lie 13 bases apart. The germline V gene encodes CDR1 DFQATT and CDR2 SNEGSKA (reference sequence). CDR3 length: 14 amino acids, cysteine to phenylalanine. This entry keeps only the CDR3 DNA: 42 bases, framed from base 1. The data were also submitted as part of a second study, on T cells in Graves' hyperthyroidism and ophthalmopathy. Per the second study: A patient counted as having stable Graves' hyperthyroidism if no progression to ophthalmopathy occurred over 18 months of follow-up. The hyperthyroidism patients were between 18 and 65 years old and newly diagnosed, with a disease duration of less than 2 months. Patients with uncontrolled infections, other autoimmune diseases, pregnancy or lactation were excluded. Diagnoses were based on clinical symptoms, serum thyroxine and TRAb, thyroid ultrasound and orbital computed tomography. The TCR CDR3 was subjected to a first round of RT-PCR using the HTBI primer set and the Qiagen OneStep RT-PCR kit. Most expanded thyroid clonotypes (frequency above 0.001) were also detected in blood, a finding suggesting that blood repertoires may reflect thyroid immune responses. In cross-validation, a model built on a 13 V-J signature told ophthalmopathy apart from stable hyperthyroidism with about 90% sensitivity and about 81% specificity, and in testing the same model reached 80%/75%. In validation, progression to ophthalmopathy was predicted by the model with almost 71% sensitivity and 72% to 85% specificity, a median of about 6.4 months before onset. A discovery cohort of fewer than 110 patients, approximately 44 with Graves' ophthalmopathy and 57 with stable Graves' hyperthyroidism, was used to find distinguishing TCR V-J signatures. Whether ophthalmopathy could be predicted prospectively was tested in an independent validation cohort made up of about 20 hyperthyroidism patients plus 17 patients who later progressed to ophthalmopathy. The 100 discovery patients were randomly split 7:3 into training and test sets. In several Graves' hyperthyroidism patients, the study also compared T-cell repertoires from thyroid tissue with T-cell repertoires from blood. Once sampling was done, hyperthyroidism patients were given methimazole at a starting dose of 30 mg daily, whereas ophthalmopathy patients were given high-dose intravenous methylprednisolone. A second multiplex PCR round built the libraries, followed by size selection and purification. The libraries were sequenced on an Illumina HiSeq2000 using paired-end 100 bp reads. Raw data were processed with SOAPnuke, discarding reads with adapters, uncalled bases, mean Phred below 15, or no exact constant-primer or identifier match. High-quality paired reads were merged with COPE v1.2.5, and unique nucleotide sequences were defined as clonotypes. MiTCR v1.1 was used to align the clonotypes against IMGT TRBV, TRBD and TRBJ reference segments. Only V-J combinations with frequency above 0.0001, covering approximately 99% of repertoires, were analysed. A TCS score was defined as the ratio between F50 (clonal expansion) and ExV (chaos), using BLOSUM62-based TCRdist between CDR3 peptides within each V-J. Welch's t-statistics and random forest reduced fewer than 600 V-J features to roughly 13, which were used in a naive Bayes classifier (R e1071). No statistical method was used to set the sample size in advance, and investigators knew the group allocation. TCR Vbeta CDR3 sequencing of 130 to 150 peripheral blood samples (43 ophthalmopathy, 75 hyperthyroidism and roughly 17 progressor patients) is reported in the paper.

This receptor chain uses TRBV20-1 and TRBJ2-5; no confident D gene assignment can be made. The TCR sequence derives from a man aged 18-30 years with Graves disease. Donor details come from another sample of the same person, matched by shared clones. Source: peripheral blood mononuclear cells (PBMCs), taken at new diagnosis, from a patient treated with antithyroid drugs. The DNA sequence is TGCAGTGCTAGAGAGGGCGGAAAATGGGAGACCCAGTACTTC. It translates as CSAREGGKWETQYF.